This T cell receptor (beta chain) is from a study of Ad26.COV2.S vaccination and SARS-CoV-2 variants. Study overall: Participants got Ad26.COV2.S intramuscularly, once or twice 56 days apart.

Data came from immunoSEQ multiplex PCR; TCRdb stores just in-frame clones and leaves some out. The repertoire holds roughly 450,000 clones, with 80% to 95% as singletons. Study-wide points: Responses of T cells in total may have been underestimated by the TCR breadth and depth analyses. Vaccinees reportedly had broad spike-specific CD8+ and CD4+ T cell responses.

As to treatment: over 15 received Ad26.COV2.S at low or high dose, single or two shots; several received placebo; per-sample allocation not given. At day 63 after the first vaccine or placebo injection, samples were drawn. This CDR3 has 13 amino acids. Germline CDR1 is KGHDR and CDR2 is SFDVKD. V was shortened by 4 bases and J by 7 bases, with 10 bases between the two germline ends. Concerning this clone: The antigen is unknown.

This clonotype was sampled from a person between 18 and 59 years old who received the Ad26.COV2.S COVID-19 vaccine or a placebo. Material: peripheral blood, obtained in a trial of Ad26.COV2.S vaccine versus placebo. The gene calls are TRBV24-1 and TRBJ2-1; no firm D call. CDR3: CATSEPMKNEQFF. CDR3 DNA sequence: TGTGCCACCAGTGAGCCGATGAAGAATGAGCAGTTCTTC.